These 20 T cell receptor beta chains were all obtained from the same sample, sequenced in a study of control samples from healthy donors and cancer patients. Clones were sequenced by immunoSEQ multiplex PCR, and TCRdb holds only the in-frame ones, with some missing. The data hold about 130,000 clones, with under 95% observed a single time. The sequencing sample was made of PBMCs. The receptors were gathered from a man aged 50 to 59 with head and neck cancer.

This chain uses TRBV4-3 with TRBJ2-3; TRBD2 matches at 9 bases. In germline, CDR1 is LGHNA, CDR2 YSLEER. CDR3 length: 21 amino acids. V dropped 4 bases and J dropped 0; count of bases not matched to a gene: 20. The CDR3 DNA reads TGCGCCAGCAGCCCCCTCGCATTGGTAGCGGGGGCCCTTTCTAGCACAGATACGCAGTATTTT. Translated, it gives CASSPLALVAGALSSTDTQYF.

For this clone: Other DNA sequences in the same sample also yield this CDR3. The V gene is TRBV19, the J gene TRBJ1-5, with unresolved D. Germline CDR1 reads LNHDA; CDR2 reads SQIVND (reference sequence). This CDR3 spans 13 amino acids. Trimming removed 2 bases at V and 6 bases at J, with 8 bases between. The CDR3 DNA follows: TGTGCCAGTAGTATACAAGTGGGTCAGCCCCAGCATTTT. The encoded protein is CASSIQVGQPQHF.

The V call is TRBV5-1, the J call TRBJ2-7, with 8 positions matching TRBD1. Germline V gene data show CDR1 as SGHRS and CDR2 as YFSETQ. The CDR3 spans 15 residues. V dropped 3 bases and J dropped 6; count of bases not matched to a gene: 11. For the CDR3, the DNA is TGCGCCAGCAGCTCCACAGGGGGAACGGGATTCGAGCAGTACTTC. It codes for CASSSTGGTGFEQYF.

This sequence joins TRBV19 and TRBJ1-1, with D hard to call. The V end was cut by 4 bases, the J end by 1 base, with 16 bases between. Germline-derived CDR1 and CDR2 are LNHDA and SQIVND (reference sequence). The CDR3 spans 16 residues. CDR3 bases: TGTGCCAGTAGTACGGACGTGTTGGGCCCGAACACTGAAGCTTTCTTT. It specifies CASSTDVLGPNTEAFF.

V is TRBV11-2 and J is TRBJ2-7; 8 bases map to TRBD1. The V and J ends lost 5 bases and 5 bases, in that order; junction bases with no gene match: 8. CDR3 length equals 14 residues. Per germline, CDR1 SGHAT and CDR2 FQNNGV. CDR3 in DNA: TGTGCCAGCAGCCAGTATAGACAGGGGCACGAGCAGTACTTC. Encoded protein: CASSQYRQGHEQYF.

The gene calls are TRBV5-4 and TRBJ1-1, with 8 nucleotides matching TRBD1. The germline CDR1 and CDR2 sequences are SGHNT and YYREEE (reference sequence). After removal of 0 bases from V and 6 bases from J, the junction contained 4 bases not matched to a gene. The CDR3 covers 14 residues. In nucleotides, the CDR3 is TGTGCCAGCAGCTTGGGGACACAGGGGGCTGAAGCTTTCTTT. Translated, it gives CASSLGTQGAEAFF.

The chain couples TRBV30 to TRBJ2-7, with D perhaps matching TRBD1 (5 bases). This CDR3 contains 12 residues. Looked up from germline, CDR1 is GTSNPN and CDR2 is SVGIG (reference sequence). V lost 5 bases to trimming and J lost 3 bases, with 11 bases between them. The CDR3 spells CAWGQGYYEQYF. The CDR3 region has the DNA TGTGCCTGGGGGCAGGGTTACTACGAGCAGTACTTC. Drawing the rest from reference TRBV30 and TRBJ2-7, the complete variable domain is SQTIHQWPATLVQPVGSPLSLECTVEGTSNPNLYWYRQAAGRGLQLLFYSVGIGQISSEVPQNLSASRPQDRQFILSSKKLLLSDSGFYLCAWGQGYYEQYFGPGTRLTVT.

The genes are TRBV7-3 and TRBJ1-2, with D unclear. Germline CDR1 SGHTA, CDR2 FQGTGA. Trimming left V 1 base short and J 8 bases short, with 14 bases between. The CDR3 runs 14 residues. The CDR3 loop reads CASSLSPSGVGYTF. CDR3 bases: TGTGCCAGCAGCTTAAGCCCCTCCGGAGTCGGCTACACCTTC. The variable domain in full, with the rest retrieved from reference TRBV7-3 and TRBJ1-2, is GAGVSQTPSNKVTEKGKYVELRCDPISGHTALYWYRQSLGQGPEFLIYFQGTGAADDSGLPNDRFFAVRPEGSVSTLKIQRTERGDSAVYLCASSLSPSGVGYTFGSGTRLTVV.

This chain links TRBV6-6 with TRBJ1-5, with TRBD1 matching 7 bases. This CDR3 comprises 15 residues. Germline CDR1 reads MNHNY; CDR2 reads SVGAGI (reference sequence). J was trimmed by 3 bases and V by 6 bases; bases with no gene match: 8. The CDR3 bases are TGTGCCAGCAGCTCAGGGGGTGGGTTCAATCAGCCCCAGCATTTT. Translation gives CASSSGGGFNQPQHF.

This chain connects TRBV4-3 to TRBJ2-2, with D possibly TRBD1 on 6 matching bases. V dropped 4 bases and J dropped 7 bases, with 19 bases sitting between them. Germline V gene data show CDR1 as LGHNA and CDR2 as YSLEER. The CDR3 sequence is 16 residues long. CDR3 bases: TGCGCCAGCAGCCGCCCAGCAGGGGCAAAGGTCGGGGAGCTGTTTTTT. Its protein is CASSRPAGAKVGELFF.

This sequence joins TRBV2 and TRBJ2-2; no clear D gene. Germline CDR1 reads SNHLY; CDR2 reads FYNNEI. The CDR3 consists of 12 residues. V dropped 8 bases and J dropped 2 bases, with 6 bases sitting between them. CDR3 sequence reads: CASWYNTGELFF. As DNA, the CDR3 is TGTGCCAGCTGGTACAACACCGGGGAGCTGTTTTTT.

This clone was detected once. This chain uses TRBV19 with TRBJ1-5, with a tentative D call TRBD1 (5 bases). Germline V gene data show CDR1 as LNHDA and CDR2 as SQIVND (reference sequence). V was clipped by 7 bases and J by 0 bases, with 13 bases between them. The CDR3 consists of 15 residues. The CDR3 DNA sequence: TGTGCCAGTACAGACAGACCGTATAGCAATCAGCCCCAGCATTTT. This translates into CASTDRPYSNQPQHF.

This chain uses TRBV28 with TRBJ1-1; D unclear. V was clipped by 3 bases and J by 4 bases, with 9 bases between them. Germline values: CDR1 MDHEN, CDR2 SYDVKM. This CDR3 has 13 amino acids. In DNA, the CDR3 is TGTGCCAGCAGTTTTGAAGTGGTCACTGAAGCTTTCTTT. Amino acids: CASSFEVVTEAFF.

CDR3 coding DNA: TGTGCCAGCAGCTTAGTTAGCACGAACACTGAAGCTTTCTTT. This encodes CASSLVSTNTEAFF. V usage is TRBV7-9 and J usage is TRBJ1-1, with D unclear. Per germline, CDR1 SEHNR and CDR2 FQNEAQ (reference sequence). Trimming pared 1 base from V and 1 base from J, leaving 7 bases between. The CDR3 extends over 14 amino acids.

This clone was found once. The CDR3 reads CASSKPPGESRGYTF. The CDR3 nucleotides read TGTGCCAGCAGTAAACCCCCAGGGGAAAGTCGTGGCTACACCTTC. This chain connects TRBV28 to TRBJ1-2; D is possibly TRBD1 (6 bases). This CDR3 has 15 amino acids. The V end was cut by 5 bases, the J end by 7 bases, with 20 bases between. CDR1 and CDR2 from the germline V gene are MDHEN and SYDVKM.

The chain joins TRBV10-3 to TRBJ2-3; the D is unclear. Trimming removed 0 bases from V and 6 bases from J, with 4 bases in between. CDR1 is ENHRY, CDR2 SYGVKD, per germline. The CDR3 contains 12 residues. The CDR3 nucleotides read TGTGCCATCAGTGAGTCAGGGGATACGCAGTATTTT. Amino acids: CAISESGDTQYF.

Worth noting for this clone: Other DNA sequences from this sample encode an identical CDR3 as well. V is TRBV7-2 and J is TRBJ1-1; TRBD1 agrees at 8 bases. The CDR3 is 17 amino acids. V trimming: 4 bases; J trimming: 0 bases; junction bases outside the gene matches: 10. Germline V gives CDR1 SGHTA, CDR2 FQGNSA. The CDR3 sequence is CASSYRTGWGMNTEAFF. The CDR3 coding sequence is TGTGCCAGCAGCTACCGGACAGGGTGGGGTATGAACACTGAAGCTTTCTTT.

This chain uses TRBV6-5 with TRBJ2-1; a weak D match, TRBD2 (7 bases). The CDR3 is 15 residues long. Between the trimmed V and J ends, which lost 10 bases and 4 bases, there was a span of 20 bases. CDR1 is MNHEY, CDR2 SVGAGI, per germline. The CDR3 spells CATRSGGAAYNEQFF. CDR3 bases: TGTGCCACCCGGAGTGGGGGGGCCGCTTACAATGAGCAGTTCTTC.

This clone was observed at least ten times. The rearrangement uses TRBV5-6 and TRBJ1-1; D remains ambiguous. The V end lost 0 bases, the J end lost 1 base, and 10 bases lay between the germline ends. The CDR3 length is 15 residues. Germline V gene sequence: CDR1 SGHDT, CDR2 YYEEEE. In DNA, the CDR3 is TGTGCCAGCAGCTTGGGAAGGGCCCCGAACACTGAAGCTTTCTTT. As protein: CASSLGRAPNTEAFF.

This clone was counted once. The chain is built from TRBV4-1 and TRBJ2-7; unclear D gene. This CDR3 is 17 amino acids long. The germline V gene has CDR1 MGHRA and CDR2 YSYEKL. The V gene lost 1 base and the J gene lost 3 bases, with 19 bases spanning the gap. Here the CDR3 DNA reads TGCGCCAGCAGCCAAGGATTAACGGGCGATTCCTTCTACGAGCAGTACTTC. It yields the protein CASSQGLTGDSFYEQYF.